This TCR beta chain was captured in a study of STAT5B mutations in CD4+ large granular lymphocyte leukemia. This CDR3 comprises 14 residues. Germline V gene data show CDR1 as MNHEY and CDR2 as SMNVEV (reference sequence). Trimming left V 3 bases short and J 6 bases short, with 11 bases between. Repertoires were generated with immunoSEQ multiplex PCR, while TCRdb's copy carries only in-frame clones and drops some. The profile shows tens of thousands of clones, around 80% of them singletons. The chain couples TRBV27 to TRBJ2-2; D possibly matches TRBD1 or TRBD2 (5 bases each). This receptor was identified in a human donor in good health. The sequenced sample was CD4+ T cells from blood buffy coats. The CDR3 spells CASSFGVGAGELFF. DNA for the CDR3: TGTGCCAGCAGTTTCGGTGTGGGGGCCGGGGAGCTGTTTTTT.